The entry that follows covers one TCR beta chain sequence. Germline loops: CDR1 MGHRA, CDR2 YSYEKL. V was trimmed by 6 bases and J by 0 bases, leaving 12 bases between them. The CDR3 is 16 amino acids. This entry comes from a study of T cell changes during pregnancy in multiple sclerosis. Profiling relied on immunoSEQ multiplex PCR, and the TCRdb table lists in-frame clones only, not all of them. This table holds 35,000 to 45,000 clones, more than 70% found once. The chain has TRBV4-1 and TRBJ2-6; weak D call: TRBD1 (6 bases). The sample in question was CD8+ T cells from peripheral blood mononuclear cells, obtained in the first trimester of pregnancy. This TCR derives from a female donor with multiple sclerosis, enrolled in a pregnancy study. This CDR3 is CASSPGHLSGANVLTF. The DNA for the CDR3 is TGCGCCAGCAGTCCGGGACACCTCTCTGGGGCCAACGTCCTGACTTTC.